Following are 13 T cell receptor beta chains from one sample sequenced in a study of OX40 agonist ivuxolimab in advanced cancers. TCRdb's copy holds only in-frame clones and misses some; the assay was immunoSEQ multiplex PCR. The data show some 71,000 clones, almost 85% seen once. Sequencing used CD4+ or CD8+ T cells sorted from blood, obtained in a trial of the OX40 agonist ivuxolimab. The receptors derive from an adult with an advanced solid tumor such as melanoma, head and neck, liver or kidney cancer.

In this sample, this clone turned up a few times. The chain employs TRBV4-3 and TRBJ1-2; D may be TRBD1 (5 bases). Germline-derived CDR1 and CDR2 are LGHNA and YSLEER. The CDR3 spans 14 residues. V gave up 1 base and J gave up 5 bases, with 11 bases separating them. CDR3 nucleotides: TGCGCCAGCAGCCAAGGGTTCAGGGATTATGGCTACACCTTC. Protein product: CASSQGFRDYGYTF.

The rearrangement links TRBV7-2 to TRBJ2-7; D is possibly TRBD1 (5 bases). The ends were cut back, 3 bases at V and 8 bases at J, with 14 bases in the middle. The CDR3 loop spans 13 amino acids. Germline lookup yields CDR1 SGHTA and CDR2 FQGNSA. This CDR3 is CASSFPETAQQYF. The DNA of the CDR3 is TGTGCCAGCAGCTTCCCTGAGACAGCACAGCAGTACTTC.

The rearrangement uses TRBV7-2 and TRBJ2-2; no definite D call. The CDR3 is 16 residues long. Germline loops: CDR1 SGHTA, CDR2 FQGNSA. V dropped 1 base and J dropped 2 bases, with 11 bases sitting between them. The CDR3 sequence is CASSLGPIGNTGELFF. The CDR3, as DNA: TGTGCCAGCAGCTTAGGACCGATAGGAAACACCGGGGAGCTGTTTTTT.

The chain joins TRBV5-4 to TRBJ2-2, with a weak D call TRBD2 (6 bases). V was shortened by 10 bases and J by 4 bases, with 14 bases between the two germline ends. Per the germline V gene, CDR1 is SGHNT and CDR2 is YYREEE (reference sequence). CDR3 length: 13 residues. This CDR3 is CAVGGFSTGELFF. The CDR3 DNA is TGTGCCGTTGGAGGGTTTAGCACCGGGGAGCTGTTTTTT.

CDR3: CATSRDFAFNEKLFF. CDR3 DNA: TGTGCCACCAGCCGGGACTTTGCGTTTAATGAAAAACTGTTTTTT. This sequence joins TRBV15 and TRBJ1-4; D might be TRBD1 (5 bases). This CDR3 has 15 amino acids. Looked up from germline, CDR1 is LNHNV and CDR2 is YYDKDF (reference sequence). The V and J ends lost 5 bases and 4 bases respectively, with 14 bases between them.

J is TRBJ1-1 and V is TRBV10-3, with D uncertain. This CDR3 contains 16 residues. The V end lost 3 bases, the J end lost 1 base, and 15 bases lay between the germline ends. In germline, CDR1 is ENHRY, CDR2 SYGVKD. As DNA, the CDR3 is TGTGCCATCAGTGATGAGAGTCGGTCGGGGAACACTGAAGCTTTCTTT. This encodes CAISDESRSGNTEAFF.

The J gene is TRBJ2-1, the V gene TRBV6-5, with 11 positions matching TRBD2. The germline V gene encodes CDR1 MNHEY and CDR2 SVGAGI. This CDR3 is built from 15 residues. After removal of 6 bases from V and 4 bases from J, the junction contained 5 bases not matched to a gene. The CDR3 region is CASRLGLAEYNEQFF. CDR3 bases: TGTGCCAGCAGGTTGGGACTAGCGGAATACAATGAGCAGTTCTTC.

This clone was seen a single time. This chain connects TRBV5-1 to TRBJ1-2; maybe TRBD1 (5 bases). Germline V CDR1 and CDR2: SGHRS, YFSETQ. V shed 0 bases and J shed 4 bases, with 13 bases lying between them. The CDR3 contains 15 residues. CDR3 protein: CASSLESGASYGYTF. CDR3 nucleotides: TGCGCCAGCAGCTTGGAGAGCGGGGCTTCCTATGGCTACACCTTC.

The chain has TRBV5-8 and TRBJ2-2; D unresolved. Germline V CDR1 and CDR2: SGHTS, YDEGEE. CDR3 length: 16 amino acids. Deletions cut 4 bases from V and 4 bases from J, with 17 bases between. This CDR3 is CASSPWTAGPTGELFF. Written as DNA, the CDR3 is TGTGCCAGCAGCCCTTGGACGGCCGGTCCCACCGGGGAGCTGTTTTTT.

The J gene is TRBJ2-1, the V gene TRBV5-5; 8 bases are a match to TRBD2. The J segment lost 4 bases and the V segment lost 0 bases, leaving 6 bases of the junction unmatched. Germline CDR1 reads SGHKS; CDR2 reads YYEKEE (reference sequence). The CDR3 loop spans 16 amino acids. The DNA of the CDR3 is TGTGCCAGCAGCTTGGGGATAGCTAGCGGGTACAATGAGCAGTTCTTC. This sequence encodes CASSLGIASGYNEQFF.

This clone appeared once. V and J are TRBV11-2 and TRBJ1-2; 9 bases align to TRBD1. This CDR3 spans 16 amino acids. The V gene end was trimmed by 1 base and the J gene end by 4 bases; junction bases not matched to a gene: 7. Germline V gives CDR1 SGHAT, CDR2 FQNNGV. The CDR3 sequence: CASSLVGTGSGYGYTF. CDR3 sequence (DNA): TGTGCCAGCAGCTTAGTTGGGACAGGGTCTGGCTATGGCTACACCTTC. Supplemented by reference TRBV11-2 and TRBJ1-2, the full variable domain reads EAGVAQSPRYKIIEKRQSVAFWCNPISGHATLYWYQQILGQGPKLLIQFQNNGVVDDSQLPKDRFSAERLKGVDSTLKIQPAKLEDSAVYLCASSLVGTGSGYGYTFGSGTRLTVV.

The chain links TRBV9 to TRBJ1-5, with D possibly matching TRBD1 (6 bases). The CDR3 totals 15 residues. The ends were cut back, 3 bases at V and 5 bases at J, with 15 bases in the middle. The V gene's germline CDR1 is SGDLS and CDR2 YYNGEE. The CDR3 spells CASSADTGTHQPQHF. DNA for the CDR3: TGTGCCAGCAGCGCCGATACAGGGACACATCAGCCCCAGCATTTT.

The V gene is TRBV19, the J gene TRBJ2-4, with 7 bases aligning to TRBD2. Germline trimming cut 7 bases from V and 9 bases from J; bases unmatched to any gene: 15. This CDR3 spans 15 amino acids. Germline V gene sequence: CDR1 LNHDA, CDR2 SQIVND (reference sequence). The DNA of the CDR3 is TGTGCCAGTACCTCTCGGTGGGGCCCGGGAGGCATTCAGTACTTC. Translation: CASTSRWGPGGIQYF.